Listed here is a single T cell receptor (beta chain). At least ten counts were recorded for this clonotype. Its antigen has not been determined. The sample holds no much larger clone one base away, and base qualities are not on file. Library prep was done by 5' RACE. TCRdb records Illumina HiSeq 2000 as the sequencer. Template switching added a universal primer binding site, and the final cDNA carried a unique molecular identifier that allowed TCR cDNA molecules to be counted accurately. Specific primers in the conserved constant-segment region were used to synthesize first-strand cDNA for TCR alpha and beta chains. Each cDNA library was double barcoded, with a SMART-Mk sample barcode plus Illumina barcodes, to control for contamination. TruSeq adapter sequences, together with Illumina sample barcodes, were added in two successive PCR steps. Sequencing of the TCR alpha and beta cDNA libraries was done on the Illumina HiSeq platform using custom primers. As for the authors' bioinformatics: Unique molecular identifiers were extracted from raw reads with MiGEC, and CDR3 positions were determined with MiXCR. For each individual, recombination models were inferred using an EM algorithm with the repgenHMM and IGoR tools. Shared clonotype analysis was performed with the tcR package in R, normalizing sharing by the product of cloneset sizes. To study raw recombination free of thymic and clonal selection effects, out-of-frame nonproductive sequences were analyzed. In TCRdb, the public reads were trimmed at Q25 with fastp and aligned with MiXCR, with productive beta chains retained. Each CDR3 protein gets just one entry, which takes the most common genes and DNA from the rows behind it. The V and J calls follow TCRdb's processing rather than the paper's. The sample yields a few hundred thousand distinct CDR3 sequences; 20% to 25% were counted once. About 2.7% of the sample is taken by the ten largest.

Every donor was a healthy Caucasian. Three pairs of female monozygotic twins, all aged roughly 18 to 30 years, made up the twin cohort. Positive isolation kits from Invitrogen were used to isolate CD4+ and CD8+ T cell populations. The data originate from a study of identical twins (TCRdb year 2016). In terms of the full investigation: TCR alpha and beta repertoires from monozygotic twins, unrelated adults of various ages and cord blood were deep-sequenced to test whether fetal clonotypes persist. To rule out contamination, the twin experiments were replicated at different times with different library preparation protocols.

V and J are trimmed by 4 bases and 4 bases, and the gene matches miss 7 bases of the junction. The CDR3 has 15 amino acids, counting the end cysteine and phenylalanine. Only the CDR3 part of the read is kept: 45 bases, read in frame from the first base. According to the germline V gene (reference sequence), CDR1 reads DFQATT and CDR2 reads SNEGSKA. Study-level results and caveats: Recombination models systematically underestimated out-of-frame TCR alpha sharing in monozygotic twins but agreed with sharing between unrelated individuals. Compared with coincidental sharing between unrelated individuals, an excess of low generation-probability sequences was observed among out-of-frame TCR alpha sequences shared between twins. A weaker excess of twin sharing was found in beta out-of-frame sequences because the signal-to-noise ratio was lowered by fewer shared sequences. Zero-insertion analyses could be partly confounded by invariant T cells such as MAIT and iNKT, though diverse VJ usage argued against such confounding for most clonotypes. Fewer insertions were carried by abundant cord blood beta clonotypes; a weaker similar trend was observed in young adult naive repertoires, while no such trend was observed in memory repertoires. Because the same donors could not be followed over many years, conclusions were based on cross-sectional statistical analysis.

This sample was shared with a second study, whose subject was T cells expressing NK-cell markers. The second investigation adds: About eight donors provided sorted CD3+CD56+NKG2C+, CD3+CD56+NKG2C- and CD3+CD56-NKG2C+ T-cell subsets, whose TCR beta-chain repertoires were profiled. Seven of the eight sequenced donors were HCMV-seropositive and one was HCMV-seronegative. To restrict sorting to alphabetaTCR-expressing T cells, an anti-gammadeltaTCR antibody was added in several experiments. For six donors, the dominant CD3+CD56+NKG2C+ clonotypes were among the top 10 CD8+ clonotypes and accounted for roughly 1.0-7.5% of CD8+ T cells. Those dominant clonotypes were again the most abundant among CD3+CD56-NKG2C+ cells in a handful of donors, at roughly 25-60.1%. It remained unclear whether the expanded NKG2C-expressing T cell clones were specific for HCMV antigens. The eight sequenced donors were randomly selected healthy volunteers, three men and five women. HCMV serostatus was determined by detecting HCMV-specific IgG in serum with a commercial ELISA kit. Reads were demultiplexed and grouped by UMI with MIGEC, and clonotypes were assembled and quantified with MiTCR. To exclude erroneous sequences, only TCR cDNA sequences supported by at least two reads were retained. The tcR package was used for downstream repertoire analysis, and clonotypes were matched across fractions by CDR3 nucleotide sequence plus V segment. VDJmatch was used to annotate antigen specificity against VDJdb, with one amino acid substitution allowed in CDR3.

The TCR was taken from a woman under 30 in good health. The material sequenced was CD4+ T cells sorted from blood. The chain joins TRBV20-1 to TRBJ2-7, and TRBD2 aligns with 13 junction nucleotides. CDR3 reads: CSAIRTSGGPYEQYF. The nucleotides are TGCAGTGCTATAAGGACTAGCGGGGGCCCTTACGAGCAGTACTTC.